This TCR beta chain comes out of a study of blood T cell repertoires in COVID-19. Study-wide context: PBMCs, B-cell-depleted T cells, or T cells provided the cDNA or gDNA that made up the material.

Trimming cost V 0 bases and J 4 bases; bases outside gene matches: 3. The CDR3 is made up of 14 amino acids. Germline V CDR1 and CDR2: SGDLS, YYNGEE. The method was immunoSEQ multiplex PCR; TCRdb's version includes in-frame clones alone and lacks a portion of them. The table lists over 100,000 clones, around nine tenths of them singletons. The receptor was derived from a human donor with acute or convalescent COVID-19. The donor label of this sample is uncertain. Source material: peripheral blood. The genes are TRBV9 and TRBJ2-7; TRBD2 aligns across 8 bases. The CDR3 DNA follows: TGTGCCAGCAGCGTAGCTCCGGGGGGGTACGAGCAGTACTTC. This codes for CASSVAPGGYEQYF.